This T cell receptor beta chain emerged from a study of T cell repertoires in aging, cancer and after chemotherapy. Whole-study context: Donors were grouped into six age bands spanning 30 or younger through 70 or older. Patients with glioblastoma brain tumors were sampled before and after temozolomide-based therapy.

Rearranged V-D-J TRB sequences were amplified with a mixed TRB-A/B primer pool. TCRdb recomputed calls from the multiplex PCR reads with MiXCR, one row per CDR3 protein. The sample yields 15,000 to 20,000 distinct CDR3 sequences, around 38% seen once. The V end lost 6 bases, the J end lost 8 bases, and 16 bases lay between the germline ends. The CDR3 is 14 residues long. Peripheral blood genomic DNA, not sorted cells or RNA, was the template. The specimen was blood. The rearrangement joins TRBV12-3 or TRBV12-4 to TRBJ1-4; D unclear. The TCR sequence derives from a human donor with a solid tumor. CDR3 protein: CASSPDTYREKLFF. CDR3 bases: TGTGCCAGCAGCCCCGACACCTACCGCGAAAAACTGTTTTTT.